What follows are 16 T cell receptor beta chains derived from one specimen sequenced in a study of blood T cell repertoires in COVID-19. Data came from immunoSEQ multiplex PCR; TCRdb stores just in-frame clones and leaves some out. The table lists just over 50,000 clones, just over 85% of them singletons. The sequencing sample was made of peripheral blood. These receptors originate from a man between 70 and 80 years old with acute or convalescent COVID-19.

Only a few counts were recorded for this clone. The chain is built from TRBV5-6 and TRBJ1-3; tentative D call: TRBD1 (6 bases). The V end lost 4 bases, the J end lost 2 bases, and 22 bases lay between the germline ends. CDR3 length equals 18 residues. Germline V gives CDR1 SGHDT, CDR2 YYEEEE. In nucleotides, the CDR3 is TGTGCCAGCAGCCGGATTCCGGTGGTTACAGGGACTGGAAACACCATATATTTT. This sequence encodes CASSRIPVVTGTGNTIYF.

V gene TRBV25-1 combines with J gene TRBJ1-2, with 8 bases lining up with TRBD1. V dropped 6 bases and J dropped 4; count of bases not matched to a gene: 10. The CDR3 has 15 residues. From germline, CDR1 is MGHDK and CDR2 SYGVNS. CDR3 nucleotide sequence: TGTGCCAGCAGCGCAGGGGGCGCTGATGTCTATGGCTACACCTTC. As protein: CASSAGGADVYGYTF.

CDR3 in DNA: TGTGCCAGCAGCTCCCCTTGGGGGCTTGATTTTGCGCTGTTTTTT. Translated, it gives CASSSPWGLDFALFF. The chain has TRBV5-6 and TRBJ2-2, with TRBD1 as a possible D gene (6 bases). This CDR3 spans 15 amino acids. V was pared by 3 bases and J by 13 bases, with 22 bases between. Germline CDR1 is SGHDT and CDR2 is YYEEEE.

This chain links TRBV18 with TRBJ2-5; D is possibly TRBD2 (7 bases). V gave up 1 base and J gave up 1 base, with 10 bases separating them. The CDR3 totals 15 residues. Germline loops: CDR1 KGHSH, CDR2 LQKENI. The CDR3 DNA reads TGTGCCAGCTCACCACAGGCGGGGGCCCAAGAGACCCAGTACTTC. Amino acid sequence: CASSPQAGAQETQYF.

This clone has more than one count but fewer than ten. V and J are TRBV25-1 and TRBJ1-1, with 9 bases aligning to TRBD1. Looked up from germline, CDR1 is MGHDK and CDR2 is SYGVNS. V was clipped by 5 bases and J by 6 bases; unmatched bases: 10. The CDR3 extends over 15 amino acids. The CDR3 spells CASSLLGQGGSEAFF. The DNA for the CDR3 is TGTGCCAGCAGTCTGTTGGGACAGGGTGGGTCTGAAGCTTTCTTT.

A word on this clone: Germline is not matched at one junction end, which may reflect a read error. The CDR3 coding sequence is TGTGCTAGCAGCTCAACAGGGGGAGAGACCCAGTACTTC. This sequence encodes CASSSTGGETQYF. The chain joins TRBV7-7 to TRBJ2-5; 8 bases agree with TRBD1. CDR1 and CDR2 from the germline V gene are SSHAT and FNYEAQ (reference sequence). The CDR3 covers 13 residues. The whole variable domain, filled in from reference TRBV7-7 and TRBJ2-5, reads GAGVSQSPRYKVTKRGQDVTLRCDPISSHATLYWYQQALGQGPEFLTYFNYEAQPDKSGLPSDRFSAERPEGSISTLTIQRTEQRDSAMYRCASSSTGGETQYFGPGTRLLVL.

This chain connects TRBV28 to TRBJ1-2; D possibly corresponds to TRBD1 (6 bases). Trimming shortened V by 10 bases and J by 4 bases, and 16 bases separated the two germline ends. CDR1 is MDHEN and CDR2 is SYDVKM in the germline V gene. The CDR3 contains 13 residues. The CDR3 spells CATWDTLSYGYTF. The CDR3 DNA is TGTGCCACCTGGGACACTTTAAGCTATGGCTACACCTTC.

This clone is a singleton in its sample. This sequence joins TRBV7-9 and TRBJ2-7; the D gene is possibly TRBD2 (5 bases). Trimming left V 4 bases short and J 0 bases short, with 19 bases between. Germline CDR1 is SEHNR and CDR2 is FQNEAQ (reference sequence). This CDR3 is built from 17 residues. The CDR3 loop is CASSSSRGKGGSYEQYF. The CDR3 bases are TGTGCCAGCAGCTCCTCCCGAGGGAAAGGCGGCTCCTACGAGCAGTACTTC.

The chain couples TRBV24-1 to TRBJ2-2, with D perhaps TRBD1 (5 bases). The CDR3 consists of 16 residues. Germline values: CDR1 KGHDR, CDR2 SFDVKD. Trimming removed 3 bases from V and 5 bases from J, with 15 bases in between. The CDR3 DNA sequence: TGTGCCACCAGTGATACCAGCAGGGCCGGGACCGGGGAGCTGTTTTTT. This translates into CATSDTSRAGTGELFF.

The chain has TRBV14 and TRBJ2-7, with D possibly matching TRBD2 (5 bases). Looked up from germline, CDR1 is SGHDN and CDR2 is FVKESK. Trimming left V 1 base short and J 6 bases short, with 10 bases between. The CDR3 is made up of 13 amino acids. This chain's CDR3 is CASSQVLATEQYF. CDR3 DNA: TGTGCCAGCAGCCAAGTTCTAGCTACCGAGCAGTACTTC.

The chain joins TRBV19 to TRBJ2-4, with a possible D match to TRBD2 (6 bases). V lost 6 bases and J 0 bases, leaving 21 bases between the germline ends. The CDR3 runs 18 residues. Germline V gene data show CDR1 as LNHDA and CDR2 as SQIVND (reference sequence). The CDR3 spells CASSSGLGRGVAKNIQYF. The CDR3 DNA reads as TGTGCCAGTAGCTCCGGATTGGGGCGGGGAGTAGCCAAAAACATTCAGTACTTC.

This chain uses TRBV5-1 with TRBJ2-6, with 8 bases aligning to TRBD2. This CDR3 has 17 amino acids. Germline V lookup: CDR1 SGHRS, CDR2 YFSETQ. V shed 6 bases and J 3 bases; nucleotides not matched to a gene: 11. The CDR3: CASTYDSGGRGANVLTF. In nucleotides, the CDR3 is TGCGCCAGCACCTATGACAGCGGGGGTCGTGGGGCCAACGTCCTGACTTTC.

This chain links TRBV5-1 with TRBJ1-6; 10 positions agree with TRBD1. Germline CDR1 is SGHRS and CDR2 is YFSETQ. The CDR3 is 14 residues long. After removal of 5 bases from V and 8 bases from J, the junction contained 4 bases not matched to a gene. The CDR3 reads CASRTGGADSPLHF. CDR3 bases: TGCGCCAGCAGGACAGGGGGCGCGGATTCACCCCTCCACTTT.

The CDR3 DNA is TGTGCCAGCAGCTTAGAGGGGCCCAATGAGCAGTTCTTC. This codes for CASSLEGPNEQFF. This chain links TRBV11-2 with TRBJ2-1; D might be TRBD1 (5 bases). The length of the CDR3 is 13 residues. The germline V and J ends were trimmed by 0 bases and 6 bases, with 6 bases remaining between them. Germline V gene lookup returns CDR1 SGHAT and CDR2 FQNNGV.

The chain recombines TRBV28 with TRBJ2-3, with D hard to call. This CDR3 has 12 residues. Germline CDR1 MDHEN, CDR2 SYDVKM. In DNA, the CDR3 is TGTGCAATCGCGGCGGGCACAGATACGCAGTATTTT. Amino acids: CAIAAGTDTQYF.

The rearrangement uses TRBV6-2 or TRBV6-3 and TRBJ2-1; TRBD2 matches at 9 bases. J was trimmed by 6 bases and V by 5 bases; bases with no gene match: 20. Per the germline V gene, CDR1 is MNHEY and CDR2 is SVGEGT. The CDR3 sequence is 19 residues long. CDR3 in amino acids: CASSPLVGAPGGRGNEQFF. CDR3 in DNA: TGTGCCAGCAGTCCCCTCGTGGGTGCCCCCGGCGGGAGGGGCAATGAGCAGTTCTTC.